These 4 T cell receptor beta chains were all obtained from the same sample, sequenced in a study of blood T cells in healthy people across ages. A sample-barcoded 5' primer and a J-beta primer mix were used in a second PCR of about 7 to 12 cycles. TCRdb itself ran the 5' RACE reads through MiXCR, one entry per CDR3 protein. In the table there are hundreds of thousands of distinct CDR3 sequences, roughly 56% of which are singletons. Material: blood. Receptors originate from a man aged 40-49 years in good health.

This clonotype has just a few counts. The rearrangement joins TRBV28 to TRBJ2-5; D not certain. Germline V gives CDR1 MDHEN, CDR2 SYDVKM. The ends were cut back, 7 bases at V and 11 bases at J, with 32 bases in the middle. The CDR3 has 17 amino acids. The CDR3 DNA reads TGTGCCAGCACCCCAAACAAGGCAGGCCGTACCCGGAATGAGCAGTACTTC. Protein sequence: CASTPNKAGRTRNEQYF.

Remarks on this clonotype: The DNA is omitted, as the CDR3 cannot be located on it reliably, and the CDR3 follows TCRdb's listing. CDR3 protein: CASSISLNEQFFGPGTLGTQYF. The chain recombines TRBV7-3 with TRBJ2-5; the table's D call, TRBD1, was not checked against the DNA. Germline-derived CDR1 and CDR2 are SGHTA and FQGTGA. Counting both end residues, the CDR3 totals 22 amino acids.

This clonotype came up a few times. The chain carries TRBV2 and TRBJ2-1; D is uncertain. In germline, CDR1 is SNHLY, CDR2 FYNNEI. The CDR3 runs to 12 residues. V lost 7 bases, J lost 6 bases, and 10 bases lay in between. CDR3 region: CASNAGLNEQFF. The CDR3 DNA is TGTGCCAGCAATGCTGGCCTCAATGAGCAGTTCTTC.

The sample holds one count of this clonotype. The chain couples TRBV11-3 to TRBJ2-4; D unclear. The J call could be wrong; TRBJ2-7 is a better fit for the DNA end. CDR3 length equals 14 residues. Germline V gene sequence: CDR1 SGHNT, CDR2 YENEEA. This CDR3 reads CASSFDSGKYEQYF. DNA of the CDR3: TGTGCCAGCAGCTTTGACTCAGGAAAGTACGAGCAGTACTTC.